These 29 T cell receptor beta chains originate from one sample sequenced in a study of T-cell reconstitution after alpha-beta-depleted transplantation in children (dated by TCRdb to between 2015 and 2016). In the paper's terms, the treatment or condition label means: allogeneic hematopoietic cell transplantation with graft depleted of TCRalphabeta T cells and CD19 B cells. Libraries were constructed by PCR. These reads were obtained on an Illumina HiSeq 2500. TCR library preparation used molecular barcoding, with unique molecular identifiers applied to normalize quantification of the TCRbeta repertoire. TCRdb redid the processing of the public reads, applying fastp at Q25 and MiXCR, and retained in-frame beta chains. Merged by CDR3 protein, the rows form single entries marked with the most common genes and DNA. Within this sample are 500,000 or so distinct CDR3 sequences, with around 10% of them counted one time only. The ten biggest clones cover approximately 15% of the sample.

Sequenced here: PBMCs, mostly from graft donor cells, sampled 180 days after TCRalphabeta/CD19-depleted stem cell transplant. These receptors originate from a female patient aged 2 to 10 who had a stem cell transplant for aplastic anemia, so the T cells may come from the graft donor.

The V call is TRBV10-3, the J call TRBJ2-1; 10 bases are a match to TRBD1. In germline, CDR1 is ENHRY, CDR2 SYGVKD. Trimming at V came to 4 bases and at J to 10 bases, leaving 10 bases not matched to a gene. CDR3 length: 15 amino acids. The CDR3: CAISVRDRGWQEQFF. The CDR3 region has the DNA TGTGCCATCAGTGTAAGGGACAGGGGTTGGCAGGAGCAGTTCTTC.

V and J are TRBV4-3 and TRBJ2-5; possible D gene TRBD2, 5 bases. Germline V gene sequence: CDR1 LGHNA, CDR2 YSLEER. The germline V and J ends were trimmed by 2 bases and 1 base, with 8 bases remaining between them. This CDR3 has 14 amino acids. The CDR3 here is CASSQLASQETQYF. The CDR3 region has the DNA TGCGCCAGCAGCCAACTAGCATCCCAAGAGACCCAGTACTTC.

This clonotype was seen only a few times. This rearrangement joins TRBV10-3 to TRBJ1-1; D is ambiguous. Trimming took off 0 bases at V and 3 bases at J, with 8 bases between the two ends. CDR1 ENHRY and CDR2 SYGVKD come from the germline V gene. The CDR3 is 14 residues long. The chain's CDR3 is CAISESPRYTEAFF. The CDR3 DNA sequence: TGTGCCATCAGTGAGTCCCCTCGCTACACTGAAGCTTTCTTT.

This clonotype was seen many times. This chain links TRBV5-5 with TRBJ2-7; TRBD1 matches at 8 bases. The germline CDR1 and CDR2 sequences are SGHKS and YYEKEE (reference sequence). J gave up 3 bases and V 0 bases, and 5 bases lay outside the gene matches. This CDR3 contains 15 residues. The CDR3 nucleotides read TGTGCCAGCAGCTTGGCCTACAGGGGGAGCTACGAGCAGTACTTC. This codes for CASSLAYRGSYEQYF.

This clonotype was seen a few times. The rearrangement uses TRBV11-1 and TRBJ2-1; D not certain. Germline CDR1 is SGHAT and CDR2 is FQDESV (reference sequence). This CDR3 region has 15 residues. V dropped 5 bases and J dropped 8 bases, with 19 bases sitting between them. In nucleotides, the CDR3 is TGTGCCAGCAGCCCCCCTGGCTTTCAGCGAGATGAGCAGTTCTTC. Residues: CASSPPGFQRDEQFF.

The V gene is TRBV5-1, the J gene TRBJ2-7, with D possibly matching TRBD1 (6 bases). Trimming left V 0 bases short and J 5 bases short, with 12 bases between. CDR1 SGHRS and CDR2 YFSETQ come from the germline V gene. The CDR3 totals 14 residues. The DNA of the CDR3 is TGCGCCAGCAGCTTGGGTGGGGGCTTCGACGAGCAGTACTTC. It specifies CASSLGGGFDEQYF.

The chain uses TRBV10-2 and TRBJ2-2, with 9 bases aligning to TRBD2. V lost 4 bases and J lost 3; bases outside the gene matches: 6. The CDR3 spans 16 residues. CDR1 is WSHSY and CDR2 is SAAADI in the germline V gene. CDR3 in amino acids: CASSGGLASYTGELFF. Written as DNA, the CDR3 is TGCGCCAGCAGTGGAGGACTAGCGAGCTACACCGGGGAGCTGTTTTTT.

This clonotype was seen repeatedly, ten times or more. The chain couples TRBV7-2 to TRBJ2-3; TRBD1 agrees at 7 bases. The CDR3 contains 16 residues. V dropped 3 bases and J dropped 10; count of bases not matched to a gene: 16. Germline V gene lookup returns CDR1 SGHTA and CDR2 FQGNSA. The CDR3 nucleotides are TGTGCCAGCAGCTTTGCGGCCCGGGACAGAAAGAATGCGCAGTATTTT. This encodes CASSFAARDRKNAQYF.

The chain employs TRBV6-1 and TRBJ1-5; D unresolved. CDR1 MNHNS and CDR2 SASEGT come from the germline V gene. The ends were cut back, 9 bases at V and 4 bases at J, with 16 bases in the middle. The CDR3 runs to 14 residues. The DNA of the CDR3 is TGTGCCAGTCGGGGTAGTTTGAGGAATCAGCCCCAGCATTTT. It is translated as CASRGSLRNQPQHF.

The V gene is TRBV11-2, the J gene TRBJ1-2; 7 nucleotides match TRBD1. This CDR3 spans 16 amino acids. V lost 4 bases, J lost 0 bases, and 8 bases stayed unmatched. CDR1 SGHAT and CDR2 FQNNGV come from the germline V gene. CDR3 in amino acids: CASSSHRGSPNYGYTF. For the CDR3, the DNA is TGTGCCAGCAGCTCTCACAGGGGAAGTCCTAACTATGGCTACACCTTC. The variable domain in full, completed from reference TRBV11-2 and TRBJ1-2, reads EAGVAQSPRYKIIEKRQSVAFWCNPISGHATLYWYQQILGQGPKLLIQFQNNGVVDDSQLPKDRFSAERLKGVDSTLKIQPAKLEDSAVYLCASSSHRGSPNYGYTFGSGTRLTVV.

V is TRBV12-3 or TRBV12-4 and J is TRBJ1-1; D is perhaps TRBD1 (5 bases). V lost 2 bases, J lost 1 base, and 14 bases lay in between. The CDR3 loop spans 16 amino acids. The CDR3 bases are TGTGCCAGCAGTTTATTGTTGGAACAGGCGAACACTGAAGCTTTCTTT. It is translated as CASSLLLEQANTEAFF.

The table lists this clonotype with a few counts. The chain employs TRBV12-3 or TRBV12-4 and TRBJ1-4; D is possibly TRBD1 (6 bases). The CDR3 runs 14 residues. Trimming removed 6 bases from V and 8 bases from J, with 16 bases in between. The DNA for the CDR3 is TGTGCCAGCAGAGAAAGGGGGGTGGGGGAAAAACTGTTTTTT. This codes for CASRERGVGEKLFF.

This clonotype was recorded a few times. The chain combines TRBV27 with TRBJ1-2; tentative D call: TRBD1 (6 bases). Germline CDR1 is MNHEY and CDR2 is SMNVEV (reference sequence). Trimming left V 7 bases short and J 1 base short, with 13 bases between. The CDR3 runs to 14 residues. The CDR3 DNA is TGTGCCAGCACCTCAGGGGACGGTAACTATGGCTACACCTTC. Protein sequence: CASTSGDGNYGYTF.

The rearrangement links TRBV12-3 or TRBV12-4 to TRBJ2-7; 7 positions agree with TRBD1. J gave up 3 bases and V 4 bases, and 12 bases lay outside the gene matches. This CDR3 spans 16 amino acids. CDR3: CASSSIQGPTCYEQYV. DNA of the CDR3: TGTGCCAGCAGTTCCATACAGGGGCCCACTTGCTACGAGCAGTACGTC.

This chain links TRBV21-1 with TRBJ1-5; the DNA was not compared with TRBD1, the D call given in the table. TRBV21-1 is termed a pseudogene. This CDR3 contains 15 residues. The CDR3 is CASSKGGTRPQPQHF. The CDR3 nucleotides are TGTGCCAGCAGCAAAGGTGGGACACGGCCCCAGCCCCAGCATTTT.

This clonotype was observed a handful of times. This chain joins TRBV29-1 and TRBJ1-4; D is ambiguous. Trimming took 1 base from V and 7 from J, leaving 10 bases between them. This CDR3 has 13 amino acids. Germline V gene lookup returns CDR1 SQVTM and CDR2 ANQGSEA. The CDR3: CSVEVWPAEKLFF. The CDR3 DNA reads TGCAGCGTTGAAGTCTGGCCTGCTGAAAAACTGTTTTTT.

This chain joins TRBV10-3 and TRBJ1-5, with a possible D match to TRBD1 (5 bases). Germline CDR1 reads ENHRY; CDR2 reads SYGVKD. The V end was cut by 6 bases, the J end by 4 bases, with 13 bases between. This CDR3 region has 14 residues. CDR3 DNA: TGTGCCATCAGCCCTAGGGGTTTTAATCAGCCCCAGCATTTT. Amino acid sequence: CAISPRGFNQPQHF.

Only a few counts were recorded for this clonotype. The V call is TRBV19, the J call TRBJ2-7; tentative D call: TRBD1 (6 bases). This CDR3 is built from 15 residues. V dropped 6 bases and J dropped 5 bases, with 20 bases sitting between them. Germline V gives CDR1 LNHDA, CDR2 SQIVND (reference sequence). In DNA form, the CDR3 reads TGTGCCAGTAGCACTTCGAGACAGGACATTCACGAGCAGTACTTC. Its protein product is CASSTSRQDIHEQYF.

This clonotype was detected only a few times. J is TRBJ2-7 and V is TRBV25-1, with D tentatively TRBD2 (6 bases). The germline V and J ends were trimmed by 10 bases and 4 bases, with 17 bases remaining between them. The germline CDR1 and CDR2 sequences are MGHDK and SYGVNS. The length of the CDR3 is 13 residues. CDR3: CATRRGDGYEQYF. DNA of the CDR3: TGTGCCACCCGGCGGGGTGATGGATACGAGCAGTACTTC.

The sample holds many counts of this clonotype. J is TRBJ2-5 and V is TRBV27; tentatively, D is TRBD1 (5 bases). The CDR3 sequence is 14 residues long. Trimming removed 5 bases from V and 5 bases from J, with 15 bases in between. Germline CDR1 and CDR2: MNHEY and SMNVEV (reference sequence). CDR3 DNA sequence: TGTGCCAGCAGTGCCCAATGGGGCGAGGAGACCCAGTACTTC. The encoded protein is CASSAQWGEETQYF.

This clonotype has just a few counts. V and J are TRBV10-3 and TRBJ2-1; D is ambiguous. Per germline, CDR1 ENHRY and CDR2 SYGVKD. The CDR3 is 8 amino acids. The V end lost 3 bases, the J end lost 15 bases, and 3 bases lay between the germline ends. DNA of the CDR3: TGTGCCATCAGTGATCCGTTCTTC. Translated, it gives CAISDPFF.

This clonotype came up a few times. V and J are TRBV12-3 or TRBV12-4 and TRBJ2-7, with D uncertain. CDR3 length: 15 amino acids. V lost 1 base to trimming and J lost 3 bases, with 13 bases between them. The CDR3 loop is CASSLVSGSNYEQYF. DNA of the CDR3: TGTGCCAGCAGTTTAGTGTCGGGCAGCAACTACGAGCAGTACTTC.

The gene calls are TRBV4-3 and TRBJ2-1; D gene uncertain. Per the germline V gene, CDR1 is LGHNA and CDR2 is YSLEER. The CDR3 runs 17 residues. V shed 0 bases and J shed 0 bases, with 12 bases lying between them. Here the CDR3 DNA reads TGCGCCAGCAGCCAAGAAGGCCCAGCAAGCTCCTACAATGAGCAGTTCTTC. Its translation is CASSQEGPASSYNEQFF.

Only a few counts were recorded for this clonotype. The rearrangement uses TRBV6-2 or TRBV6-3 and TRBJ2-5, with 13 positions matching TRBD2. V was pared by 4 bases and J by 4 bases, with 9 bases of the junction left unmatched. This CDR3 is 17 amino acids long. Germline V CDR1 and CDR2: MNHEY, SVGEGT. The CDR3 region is CASSFRTSGSSRETQYF. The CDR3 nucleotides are TGTGCCAGCAGTTTCCGGACTAGCGGGAGTTCGCGAGAGACCCAGTACTTC.

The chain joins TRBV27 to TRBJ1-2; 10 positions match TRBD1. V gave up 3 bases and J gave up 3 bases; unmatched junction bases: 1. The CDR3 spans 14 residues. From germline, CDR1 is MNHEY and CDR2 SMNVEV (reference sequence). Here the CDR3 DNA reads TGTGCCAGCAGTTTGACAGGGGGCTACTATGGCTACACCTTC. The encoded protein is CASSLTGGYYGYTF.

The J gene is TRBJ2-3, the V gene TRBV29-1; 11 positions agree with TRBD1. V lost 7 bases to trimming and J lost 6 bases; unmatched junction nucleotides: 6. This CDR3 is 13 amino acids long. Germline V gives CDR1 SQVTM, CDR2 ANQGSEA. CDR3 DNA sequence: TGCAGCGGAGGACAGGGGGCGGGGGATACGCAGTATTTT. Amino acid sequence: CSGGQGAGDTQYF.

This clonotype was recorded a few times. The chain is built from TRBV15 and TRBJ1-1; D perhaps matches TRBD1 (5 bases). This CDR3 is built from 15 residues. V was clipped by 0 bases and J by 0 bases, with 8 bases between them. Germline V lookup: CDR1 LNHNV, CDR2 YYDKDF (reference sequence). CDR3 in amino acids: CATSRDRQLNTEAFF. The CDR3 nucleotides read TGTGCCACCAGCAGAGACAGACAGCTGAACACTGAAGCTTTCTTT.

The CDR3: CASSLAVGLSGANVLTF. The CDR3 DNA reads TGTGCCAGCAGCTTAGCCGTAGGCCTCTCTGGGGCCAACGTCCTGACTTTC. The J gene is TRBJ2-6, the V gene TRBV7-2; D not resolved. CDR3 length: 17 residues. Germline assignment: CDR1 SGHTA and CDR2 FQGNSA. V was shortened by 0 bases and J by 0 bases, with 9 bases between the two germline ends.

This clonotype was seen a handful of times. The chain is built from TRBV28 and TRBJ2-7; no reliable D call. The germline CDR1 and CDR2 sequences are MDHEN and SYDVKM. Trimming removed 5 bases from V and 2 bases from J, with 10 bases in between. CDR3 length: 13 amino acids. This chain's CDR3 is CASSDSVPYEQYF. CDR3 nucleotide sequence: TGTGCCAGCAGTGACTCAGTTCCCTACGAGCAGTACTTC. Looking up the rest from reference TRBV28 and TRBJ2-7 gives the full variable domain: DVKVTQSSRYLVKRTGEKVFLECVQDMDHENMFWYRQDPGLGLRLIYFSYDVKMKEKGDIPEGYSVSREKKERFSLILESASTNQTSMYLCASSDSVPYEQYFGPGTRLTVT.